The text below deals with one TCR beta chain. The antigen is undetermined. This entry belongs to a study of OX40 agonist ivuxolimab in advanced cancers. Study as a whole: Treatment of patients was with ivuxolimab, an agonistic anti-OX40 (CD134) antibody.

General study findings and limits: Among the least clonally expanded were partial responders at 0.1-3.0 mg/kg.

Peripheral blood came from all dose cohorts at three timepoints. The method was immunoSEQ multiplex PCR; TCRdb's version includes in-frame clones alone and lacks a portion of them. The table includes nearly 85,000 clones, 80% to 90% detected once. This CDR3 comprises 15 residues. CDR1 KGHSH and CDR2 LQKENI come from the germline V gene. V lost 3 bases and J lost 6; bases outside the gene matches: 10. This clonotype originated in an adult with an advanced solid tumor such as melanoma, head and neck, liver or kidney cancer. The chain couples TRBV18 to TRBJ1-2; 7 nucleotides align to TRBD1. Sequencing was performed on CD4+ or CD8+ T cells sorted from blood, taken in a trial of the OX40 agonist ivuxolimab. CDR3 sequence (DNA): TGTGCCAGCTCACCGACTTCAGGGGGTGTCGATGGCTACACCTTC. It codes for CASSPTSGGVDGYTF.